One TCR beta chain is described in this entry. Antigen specificity is unknown. Method: immunoSEQ multiplex PCR; TCRdb's copy keeps in-frame clones and lacks some. This sample yields roughly 90,000 clones, of which roughly 91% are seen a single time; about 0.76% belongs to the top ten. The data were taken from a study of OX40 agonist ivuxolimab in advanced cancers. Study summary: Ivuxolimab is a fully human IgG2 antibody that activates OX40 (CD134). General study points: On average, CD8+ T cells had more expanded clones than CD4+.

The CDR3 covers 15 residues. Germline V gene sequence: CDR1 KGHSH, CDR2 LQKENI. J was trimmed by 5 bases and V by 3 bases; bases with no gene match: 8. The sequenced sample was CD4+ or CD8+ T cells sorted from blood, obtained in a trial of the OX40 agonist ivuxolimab. The TCR comes from an adult with an advanced solid tumor such as melanoma, head and neck, liver or kidney cancer. The chain uses TRBV18 and TRBJ1-2; 8 bases align to TRBD1. Written as DNA, the CDR3 is TGTGCCAGCTCACCCCTCTTACAGGGGGAATATGGCTACACCTTC. It specifies CASSPLLQGEYGYTF.